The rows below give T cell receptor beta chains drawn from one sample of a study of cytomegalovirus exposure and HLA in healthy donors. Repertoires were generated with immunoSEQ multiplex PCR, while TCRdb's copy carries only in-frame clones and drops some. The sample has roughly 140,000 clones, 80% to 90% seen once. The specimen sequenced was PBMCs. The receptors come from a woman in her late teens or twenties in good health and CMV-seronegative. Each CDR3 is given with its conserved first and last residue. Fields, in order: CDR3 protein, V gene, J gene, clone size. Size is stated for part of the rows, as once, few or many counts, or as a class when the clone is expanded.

CDR3 protein: CATSRVASGADTQYF
V gene: TRBV15
J gene: TRBJ2-3
clone size: .

CDR3 protein: CASSFRPLSRGGGYTF
V gene: TRBV7-2
J gene: TRBJ1-2
clone size: .

CDR3 protein: CTSRKRERDSAKKSTDTQYF
V gene: TRBV1
J gene: TRBJ2-3
clone size: .

CDR3 protein: CASSLGGGADTQYF
V gene: TRBV4-2
J gene: TRBJ2-3
clone size: .

CDR3 protein: CASSPRQTPGANVLTF
V gene: TRBV18
J gene: TRBJ2-6
clone size: .

CDR3 protein: CATEGSGVKTQYF
V gene: TRBV7-7
J gene: TRBJ2-5
clone size: .

CDR3 protein: CASSLDGLSGGRNEQYF
V gene: TRBV11-3
J gene: TRBJ2-7
clone size: .

CDR3 protein: CASSQVEDEQYF
V gene: TRBV4-1
J gene: TRBJ2-7
clone size: once

CDR3 protein: CASSLDRDLLGHEQYF
V gene: TRBV11-2
J gene: TRBJ2-7
clone size: .

CDR3 protein: CASTREGTYEQYF
V gene: TRBV7-9
J gene: .
clone size: .

CDR3 protein: CASRLAGGPTYEQYF
V gene: TRBV6-5
J gene: TRBJ2-7
clone size: .

CDR3 protein: CASAGGQGAPGYHEQYF
V gene: TRBV11-2
J gene: TRBJ2-7
clone size: .

CDR3 protein: CSVGTGVHEQYF
V gene: TRBV29-1
J gene: TRBJ2-7
clone size: .

CDR3 protein: CASSGEQGTLSGNTIYF
V gene: TRBV25-1
J gene: TRBJ1-3
clone size: .

CDR3 protein: CASSETEDYNEQFF
V gene: TRBV6-1
J gene: TRBJ2-1
clone size: .

CDR3 protein: CATLSGTGVNTEAFF
V gene: TRBV19
J gene: TRBJ1-1
clone size: .

CDR3 protein: CAIAQGGGYEQYF
V gene: TRBV10-1
J gene: TRBJ2-7
clone size: .

CDR3 protein: CASSPFRGTGEQYF
V gene: TRBV5-1
J gene: TRBJ2-7
clone size: .

CDR3 protein: CASSIEGGRDQPQHF
V gene: TRBV19
J gene: TRBJ1-5
clone size: .

CDR3 protein: CASSRLAGGAYNEQFF
V gene: TRBV5-1
J gene: TRBJ2-1
clone size: .

CDR3 protein: CASSGQPGLAVWNEQFF
V gene: TRBV27
J gene: TRBJ2-1
clone size: few

CDR3 protein: CASKGVSDSGNTIYF
V gene: TRBV27
J gene: TRBJ1-3
clone size: .

CDR3 protein: CAWREGGAGSPLHF
V gene: TRBV30
J gene: TRBJ1-6
clone size: .

CDR3 protein: CASSLVTGVRAKNIQYF
V gene: TRBV7-2
J gene: TRBJ2-4
clone size: .

CDR3 protein: CASSLGGGEQYF
V gene: TRBV7-9
J gene: TRBJ2-7
clone size: .

CDR3 protein: CASSSRDFRTGANVLTF
V gene: TRBV27
J gene: TRBJ2-6
clone size: .

CDR3 protein: CASDSPAGYGYTF
V gene: TRBV19
J gene: TRBJ1-2
clone size: .

CDR3 protein: CASSQDRAGDELLVYGYTF
V gene: TRBV4-3
J gene: TRBJ1-2
clone size: once